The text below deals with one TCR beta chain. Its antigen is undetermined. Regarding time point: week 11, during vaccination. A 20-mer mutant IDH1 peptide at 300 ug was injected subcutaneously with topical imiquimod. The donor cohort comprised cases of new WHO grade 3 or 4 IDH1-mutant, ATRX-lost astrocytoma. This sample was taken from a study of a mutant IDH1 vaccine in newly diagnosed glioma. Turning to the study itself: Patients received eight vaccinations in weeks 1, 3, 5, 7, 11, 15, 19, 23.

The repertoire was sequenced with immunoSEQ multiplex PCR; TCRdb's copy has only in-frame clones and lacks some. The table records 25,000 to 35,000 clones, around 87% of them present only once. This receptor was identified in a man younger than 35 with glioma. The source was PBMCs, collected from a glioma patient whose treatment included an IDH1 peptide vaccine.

The CDR3 coding sequence is TGCAGCGTTGGGTCTCGGACAGAAGCTTTCTTT. It specifies CSVGSRTEAFF. V is TRBV29-1 and J is TRBJ1-1; the D gene is possibly TRBD1 (5 bases). V lost 4 bases, J lost 8 bases, and 11 bases lay in between. Germline assignment: CDR1 SQVTM and CDR2 ANQGSEA. The CDR3 covers 11 residues.